This passage covers 25 T cell receptor beta chains from one sample sequenced in a study of T cells in tumors after PD-1 blockade. Data came from immunoSEQ multiplex PCR; TCRdb stores just in-frame clones and leaves some out. In the table there are fewer than 15,000 clones, roughly 69% of which are singletons. Source: tumor tissue, taken before anti-PD-1 treatment. These receptors were taken from a human donor with basal cell carcinoma.

The J gene is TRBJ2-3, the V gene TRBV29-1; D is possibly TRBD2 (7 bases). The germline V and J ends were trimmed by 7 bases and 0 bases, with 17 bases remaining between them. Looked up from germline, CDR1 is SQVTM and CDR2 is ANQGSEA. The CDR3 contains 15 residues. CDR3 sequence: CSARIGGRSTDTQYF. DNA of the CDR3: TGCAGCGCGCGAATCGGGGGGCGAAGCACAGATACGCAGTATTTT.

V is TRBV10-3 and J is TRBJ2-1; no reliable D call. Germline CDR1 reads ENHRY; CDR2 reads SYGVKD. The CDR3 totals 14 residues. V was shortened by 5 bases and J by 8 bases, with 16 bases between the two germline ends. CDR3 sequence (DNA): TGTGCCATCAGTCCCGGCCAGAGCCAAGATGAGCAGTTCTTC. This encodes CAISPGQSQDEQFF.

The chain links TRBV2 to TRBJ1-4, with TRBD1 matching 8 bases. The germline V gene has CDR1 SNHLY and CDR2 FYNNEI. The trim removed 6 bases at V and 3 bases at J, leaving 6 bases unmatched. The CDR3 consists of 15 residues. The CDR3 here is CASRDGTGPNEKLFF. The CDR3 DNA sequence: TGTGCCAGCAGGGACGGGACAGGACCTAATGAAAAACTGTTTTTT.

With regard to this clone: This sequence may be a read error, since a much larger clone differs from it by one base. The V call is TRBV27, the J call TRBJ2-7; D ambiguous. With 2 bases removed from V and 7 bases from J, the gap between germline ends came to 15 bases. Germline V lookup: CDR1 MNHEY, CDR2 SMNVEV (reference sequence). This CDR3 has 14 amino acids. The DNA of the CDR3 is TGTGCCAGCAGTTTAGTAGGAATGGGGATGGAGCAGTACTTC. It codes for CASSLVGMGMEQYF.

The chain employs TRBV6-5 and TRBJ1-1; TRBD1 might be the D (5 bases). From germline, CDR1 is MNHEY and CDR2 SVGAGI. This CDR3 has 16 residues. V was trimmed by 0 bases and J by 3 bases, leaving 14 bases between them. The CDR3 sequence is CASSYSGAVEDTEAFF. DNA for the CDR3: TGTGCCAGCAGTTACTCAGGGGCCGTAGAGGACACTGAAGCTTTCTTT.

This chain uses TRBV11-3 with TRBJ2-1; D is perhaps TRBD1 or TRBD2 (5 bases each). V lost 0 bases to trimming and J lost 9 bases, with 15 bases between them. This CDR3 is 15 amino acids long. CDR1 is SGHNT and CDR2 is YENEEA in the germline V gene. The CDR3 protein is CASSLDPDNGGEQFF. CDR3 nucleotides: TGTGCCAGCAGCTTAGATCCGGATAATGGGGGTGAGCAGTTCTTC.

The chain couples TRBV20-1 to TRBJ2-7; tentatively, D is TRBD1 or TRBD2 (5 bases each). V was pared by 3 bases and J by 0 bases, with 21 bases between. Germline CDR1 is DFQATT and CDR2 is SNEGSKA (reference sequence). This CDR3 spans 17 amino acids. CDR3 bases: TGCAGTGCTAGTGGGTGGGTGGGGCAGGGACCCTCCTACGAGCAGTACTTC. Translation: CSASGWVGQGPSYEQYF.

The rearrangement links TRBV28 to TRBJ1-5; possibly TRBD1 for D (6 bases). This CDR3 is built from 14 residues. In germline, CDR1 is MDHEN, CDR2 SYDVKM. Trimming cost V 11 bases and J 2 bases, with 16 bases left between them. Written as DNA, the CDR3 is TGTGCCTCCGGGGACATCCAGGGCAATCAGCCCCAGCATTTT. Its protein is CASGDIQGNQPQHF.

The V gene is TRBV19, the J gene TRBJ2-3, with D unresolved. Germline V gene data show CDR1 as LNHDA and CDR2 as SQIVND (reference sequence). The ends were cut back, 4 bases at V and 2 bases at J, with 13 bases in the middle. The length of the CDR3 is 15 residues. The CDR3 region is CASSKDAADTDTQYF. CDR3 nucleotides: TGTGCCAGTAGTAAGGACGCGGCAGACACAGATACGCAGTATTTT.

V gene TRBV19 combines with J gene TRBJ1-2; tentatively, D is TRBD1 (5 bases). The CDR3 sequence is 14 residues long. Per the germline V gene, CDR1 is LNHDA and CDR2 is SQIVND (reference sequence). Trimming shortened V by 3 bases and J by 5 bases, and 13 bases separated the two germline ends. CDR3 in DNA: TGTGCCAGTAGTATCGCGGGGGGAAGTTATGGCTACACCTTC. This encodes CASSIAGGSYGYTF.

The CDR3 nucleotides read TGTGCCAGCAGTTTACTCCCGGGACAGGGAATCCTAGCCAAAAACATTCAGTACTTC. This sequence encodes CASSLLPGQGILAKNIQYF. The V gene is TRBV28, the J gene TRBJ2-4; 9 nucleotides align to TRBD1. The CDR3 is 19 residues long. CDR1 and CDR2 (germline): MDHEN, SYDVKM. The junction had 11 bases not matched to a gene; V was cut back by 2 bases and J by 0 bases.

The rearrangement links TRBV11-3 to TRBJ2-4; D tentatively reads TRBD1 or TRBD2 (5 bases each). CDR3 size: 18 residues. CDR1 and CDR2 from the germline V gene are SGHNT and YENEEA. Trimming shortened V by 5 bases and J by 0 bases, and 20 bases separated the two germline ends. The DNA of the CDR3 is TGTGCCAGCAGCCCAACTACAGTGTTTGGGGGAGCCAAAAACATTCAGTACTTC. Protein sequence: CASSPTTVFGGAKNIQYF.

The V and J genes are TRBV15 and TRBJ2-3; D not certain. The CDR3 length is 14 residues. Germline CDR1 reads LNHNV; CDR2 reads YYDKDF (reference sequence). Trimming took 0 bases from V and 1 from J, leaving 5 bases between them. CDR3: CATSRDLGTDTQYF. The DNA for the CDR3 is TGTGCCACCAGCAGAGATTTGGGCACAGATACGCAGTATTTT.

The genes are TRBV10-3 and TRBJ2-7; 7 nucleotides align to TRBD1. Germline loops: CDR1 ENHRY, CDR2 SYGVKD. Trimming removed 5 bases from V and 1 base from J; junction bases left unmatched: 5. The CDR3 runs 14 residues. This CDR3 is CAISFGTESYEQYF. The CDR3 DNA reads TGTGCCATCAGTTTTGGGACAGAGTCCTACGAGCAGTACTTC.

In this sample, this clone turned up a few times. In the same sample, other DNA sequences code for this CDR3. The rearrangement joins TRBV6-5 to TRBJ2-3; D assignment may be TRBD1 or TRBD2 (5 bases each). The CDR3 contains 14 residues. The germline V gene encodes CDR1 MNHEY and CDR2 SVGAGI. With 0 bases removed from V and 6 bases from J, the gap between germline ends came to 10 bases. CDR3 DNA: TGTGCCAGCAGTTACTCAAAGGGGACGGATACGCAGTATTTT. Its translation is CASSYSKGTDTQYF.

The rearrangement links TRBV14 to TRBJ2-3; 9 bases fit TRBD2. Germline V CDR1 and CDR2: SGHDN, FVKESK. The CDR3 is made up of 17 amino acids. After removal of 3 bases from V and 4 bases from J, the junction contained 11 bases not matched to a gene. The CDR3 region is CASSHLSPSGTPDTQYF. The DNA of the CDR3 is TGTGCCAGCAGCCATTTGTCGCCTAGCGGGACCCCAGATACGCAGTATTTT.

The chain has TRBV28 and TRBJ2-5; 7 bases agree with TRBD2. CDR1 is MDHEN and CDR2 is SYDVKM in the germline V gene. The junction had 9 bases not matched to a gene; V was cut back by 3 bases and J by 2 bases. The CDR3 covers 16 residues. In nucleotides, the CDR3 is TGTGCCAGCAGTTTTGGGAGGGGCCCCCGACAAGAGACCCAGTACTTC. This translates into CASSFGRGPRQETQYF.

A note on this clone: Other nucleotide sequences in the sample specify the same CDR3. This chain links TRBV5-1 with TRBJ2-3; D uncertain. Germline assignment: CDR1 SGHRS and CDR2 YFSETQ. V was shortened by 0 bases and J by 2 bases, with 7 bases between the two germline ends. The CDR3 contains 14 residues. The chain's CDR3 is CASSLGSSTDTQYF. In nucleotides, the CDR3 is TGCGCCAGCAGCTTGGGTTCCTCCACAGATACGCAGTATTTT. Full variable domain (rest looked up from reference TRBV5-1 and TRBJ2-3): KAGVTQTPRYLIKTRGQQVTLSCSPISGHRSVSWYQQTPGQGLQFLFEYFSETQRNKGNFPGRFSGRQFSNSRSEMNVSTLELGDSALYLCASSLGSSTDTQYFGPGTRLTVL.

By share, this clone counts as medium-sized. The chain carries TRBV7-2 and TRBJ1-5, with TRBD1 as a possible D gene (5 bases). Germline V gene sequence: CDR1 SGHTA, CDR2 FQGNSA. The CDR3 has 16 residues. V was cut by 2 bases and J by 4 bases, with 15 bases left in between. The CDR3 coding sequence is TGTGCCAGCAGCTTAACCCCGGGGGGAAGGAATCAGCCCCAGCATTTT. Residues: CASSLTPGGRNQPQHF.

This clone was observed a few times. J is TRBJ1-4 and V is TRBV28, with D perhaps TRBD1 (6 bases). CDR1 MDHEN and CDR2 SYDVKM come from the germline V gene. The V end lost 2 bases, the J end lost 4 bases, and 11 bases lay between the germline ends. The CDR3 consists of 15 residues. CDR3 DNA sequence: TGTGCCAGCAGTTTAGCCGGACAGAGTAATGAAAAACTGTTTTTT. It yields the protein CASSLAGQSNEKLFF.

The gene calls are TRBV24-1 and TRBJ2-1; D remains ambiguous. V was pared by 4 bases and J by 8 bases, with 14 bases between. CDR1 is KGHDR and CDR2 is SFDVKD in the germline V gene. The length of the CDR3 is 14 residues. The DNA of the CDR3 is TGTGCCACCAGTGAACCATCCCCGGTAGATGAGCAGTTCTTC. It translates to CATSEPSPVDEQFF.

CDR3 loop: CASSERRGLRDTEAFF. CDR3 nucleotides: TGTGCCAGCAGTGAACGGCGGGGACTGAGGGACACTGAAGCTTTCTTT. The chain has TRBV6-1 and TRBJ1-1, with a tentative D call TRBD1 (5 bases). V was pared by 2 bases and J by 3 bases, with 16 bases between. This CDR3 has 16 amino acids. Germline V CDR1 and CDR2: MNHNS, SASEGT.

The chain recombines TRBV4-1 with TRBJ1-2, with unresolved D. The V and J ends lost 0 bases and 1 base respectively, with 15 bases between them. The CDR3 is 17 amino acids. Germline CDR1 is MGHRA and CDR2 is YSYEKL. The CDR3 region is CASSQDLTARVNYGYTF. CDR3 coding DNA: TGCGCCAGCAGCCAAGATTTGACGGCCCGGGTTAACTATGGCTACACCTTC.

This chain connects TRBV3-1 (or the pseudogene TRBV3-2) to TRBJ2-1; D gene uncertain. The germline V gene encodes CDR1 LGHDT and CDR2 YNNKEL (reference sequence). The V and J ends lost 0 bases and 10 bases respectively, with 7 bases between them. CDR3 length equals 12 residues. The CDR3 nucleotides read TGTGCCAGCAGCCAAGATCACGGCGAGCAGTTCTTC. It codes for CASSQDHGEQFF.

The V gene is TRBV5-1, the J gene TRBJ2-2; D remains unclear. Germline CDR1 SGHRS, CDR2 YFSETQ. This CDR3 is built from 14 residues. The germline V and J ends were trimmed by 4 bases and 2 bases, with 9 bases remaining between them. The CDR3 DNA is TGCGCCAGCAGCCTGGACCGAAACACCGGGGAGCTGTTTTTT. It codes for CASSLDRNTGELFF. Filled out from reference TRBV5-1 and TRBJ2-2, the complete variable domain reads KAGVTQTPRYLIKTRGQQVTLSCSPISGHRSVSWYQQTPGQGLQFLFEYFSETQRNKGNFPGRFSGRQFSNSRSEMNVSTLELGDSALYLCASSLDRNTGELFFGEGSRLTVL.